This T cell receptor beta chain appears in the sequencing data of a study of T cell responses to AZD1222 COVID-19 vaccine. Findings and limits, study-wide: White British people made up most donors, females outnumbered males, and clonal diversity was possibly underestimated.

Repertoires were generated with immunoSEQ multiplex PCR, while TCRdb's copy carries only in-frame clones and drops some. The sample includes about 140,000 clones, over 90% of them seen just once. A remark on this clone: What it recognizes is unknown.

V was clipped by 6 bases and J by 10 bases, with 16 bases between them. Germline V gives CDR1 SNHLY, CDR2 FYNNEI. The CDR3 is made up of 14 amino acids. The V gene is TRBV2, the J gene TRBJ1-6; tentative D call: TRBD1 (5 bases). This TCR came from an adult in good health. The sequencing here drew on peripheral blood, taken on day 0 of MenACWY control vaccination. The CDR3 bases are TGTGCCAGCAGGAGGGAGGGGTTGGGGTCACCCCTCCACTTT. Residues: CASRREGLGSPLHF.